This T cell receptor beta chain was captured in a study of T cell responses to AZD1222 COVID-19 vaccine. Turning to the study itself: Second-dose intervals of approximately 4 or approximately 12 weeks were pooled. Study-level findings and limits: Reportedly, nearly half of unique spike TCRs recognized epitopes outside B.1.351/B.1.1.7 mutations.

Only in-frame clones appear in the TCRdb table, and some are missing; sequencing was by immunoSEQ multiplex PCR. The data contain around 140,000 clones, approximately 83% of them singletons. This clone has just one count. What it binds is not known. The clonotype comes from an adult in good health. The specimen was peripheral blood, collected on day 0 of AZD1222 vaccination.

CDR3 nucleotide sequence: TGCGCCAGCAGCTTGTCCCTCCAGGGTGGCGGGGAGCTGTTTTTT. Its protein product is CASSLSLQGGGELFF. The chain combines TRBV5-1 with TRBJ2-2; the D gene is possibly TRBD1 (5 bases). Between the trimmed V and J ends, which lost 1 base and 7 bases, there was a span of 14 bases. Germline loops: CDR1 SGHRS, CDR2 YFSETQ. This CDR3 spans 15 amino acids.